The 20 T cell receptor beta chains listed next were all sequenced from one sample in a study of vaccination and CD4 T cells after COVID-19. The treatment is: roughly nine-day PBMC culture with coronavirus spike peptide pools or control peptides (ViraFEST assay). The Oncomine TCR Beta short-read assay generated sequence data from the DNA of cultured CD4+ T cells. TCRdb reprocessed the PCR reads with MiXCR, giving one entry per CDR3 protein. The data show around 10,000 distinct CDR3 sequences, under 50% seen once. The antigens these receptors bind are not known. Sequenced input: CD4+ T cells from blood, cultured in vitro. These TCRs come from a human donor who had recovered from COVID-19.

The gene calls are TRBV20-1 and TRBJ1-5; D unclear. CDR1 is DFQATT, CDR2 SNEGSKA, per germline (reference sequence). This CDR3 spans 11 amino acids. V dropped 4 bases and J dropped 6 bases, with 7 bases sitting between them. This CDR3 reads CSAMGFQPQHF. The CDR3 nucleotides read TGCAGTGCTATGGGGTTTCAGCCCCAGCATTTT.

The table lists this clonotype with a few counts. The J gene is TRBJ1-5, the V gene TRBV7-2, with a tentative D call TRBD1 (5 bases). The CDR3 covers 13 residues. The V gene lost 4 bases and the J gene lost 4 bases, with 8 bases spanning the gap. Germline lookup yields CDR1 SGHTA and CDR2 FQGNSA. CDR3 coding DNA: TGTGCCAGCAGCTCCCGGGGGAATCAGCCCCAGCATTTT. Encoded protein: CASSSRGNQPQHF.

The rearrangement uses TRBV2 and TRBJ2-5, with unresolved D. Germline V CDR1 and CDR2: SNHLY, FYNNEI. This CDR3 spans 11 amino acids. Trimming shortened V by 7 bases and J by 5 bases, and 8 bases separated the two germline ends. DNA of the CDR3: TGTGCCAGCAAATATCAGGAGACCCAGTACTTC. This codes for CASKYQETQYF.

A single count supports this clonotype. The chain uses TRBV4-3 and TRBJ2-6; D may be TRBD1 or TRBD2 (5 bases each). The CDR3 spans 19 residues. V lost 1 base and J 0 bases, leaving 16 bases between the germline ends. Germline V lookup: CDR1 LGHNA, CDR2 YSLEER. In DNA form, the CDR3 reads TGCGCCAGCAGCCAAGTAGAGAGGGGAAGTTACTCTGGGGCCAACGTCCTGACTTTC. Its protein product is CASSQVERGSYSGANVLTF.

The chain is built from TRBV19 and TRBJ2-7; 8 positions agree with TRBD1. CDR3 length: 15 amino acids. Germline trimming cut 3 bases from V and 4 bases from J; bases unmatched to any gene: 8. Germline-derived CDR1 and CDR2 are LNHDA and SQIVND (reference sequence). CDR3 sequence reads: CASSMLGQGHYEQYF. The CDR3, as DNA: TGTGCCAGTAGTATGCTCGGACAGGGTCATTACGAGCAGTACTTC.

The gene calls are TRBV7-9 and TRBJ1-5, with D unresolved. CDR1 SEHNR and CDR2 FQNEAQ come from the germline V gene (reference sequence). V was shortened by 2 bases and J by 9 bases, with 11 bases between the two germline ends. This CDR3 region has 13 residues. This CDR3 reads CASSLMDSAPQHF. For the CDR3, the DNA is TGTGCCAGCAGCTTAATGGATTCCGCGCCCCAGCATTTT.

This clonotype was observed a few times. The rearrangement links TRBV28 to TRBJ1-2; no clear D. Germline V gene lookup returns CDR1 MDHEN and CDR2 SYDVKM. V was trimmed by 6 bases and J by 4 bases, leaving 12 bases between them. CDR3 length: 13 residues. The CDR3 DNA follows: TGTGCCAGCAGGGGCCAGGCGGTCTATGGCTACACCTTC. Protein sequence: CASRGQAVYGYTF.

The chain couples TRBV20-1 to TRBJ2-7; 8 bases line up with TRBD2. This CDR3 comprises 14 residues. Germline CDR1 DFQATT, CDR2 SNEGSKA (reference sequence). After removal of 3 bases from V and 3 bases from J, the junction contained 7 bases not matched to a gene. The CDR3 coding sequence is TGCAGTGCTAGCCGAGCGGGAGCCTTCTACGAGCAGTACTTC. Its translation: CSASRAGAFYEQYF.

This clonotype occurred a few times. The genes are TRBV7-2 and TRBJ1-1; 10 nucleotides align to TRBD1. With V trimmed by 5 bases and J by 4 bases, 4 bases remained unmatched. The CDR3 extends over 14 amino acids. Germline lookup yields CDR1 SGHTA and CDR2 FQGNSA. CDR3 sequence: CASSRRTGGTEAFF. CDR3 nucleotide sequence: TGTGCCAGCAGCCGGAGGACAGGGGGCACTGAAGCTTTCTTT. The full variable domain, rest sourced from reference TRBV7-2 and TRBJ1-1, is GAGVSQSPSNKVTEKGKDVELRCDPISGHTALYWYRQSLGQGLEFLIYFQGNSAPDKSGLPSDRFSAERTGGSVSTLTIQRTQQEDSAVYLCASSRRTGGTEAFFGQGTRLTVV.

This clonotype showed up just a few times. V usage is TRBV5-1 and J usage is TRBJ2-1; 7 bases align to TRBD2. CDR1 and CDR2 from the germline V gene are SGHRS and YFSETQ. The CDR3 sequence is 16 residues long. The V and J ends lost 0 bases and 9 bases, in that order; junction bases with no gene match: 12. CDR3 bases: TGCGCCAGCAGCTTGGCACCTAGCGGAGGTGGGGGTGAGCAGTTCTTC. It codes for CASSLAPSGGGGEQFF.

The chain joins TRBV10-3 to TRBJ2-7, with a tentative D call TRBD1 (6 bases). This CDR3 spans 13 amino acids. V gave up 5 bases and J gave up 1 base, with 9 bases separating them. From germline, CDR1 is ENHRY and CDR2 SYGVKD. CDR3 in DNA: TGTGCCATCAGTCGGACAGAATCCTACGAGCAGTACTTC. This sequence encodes CAISRTESYEQYF.

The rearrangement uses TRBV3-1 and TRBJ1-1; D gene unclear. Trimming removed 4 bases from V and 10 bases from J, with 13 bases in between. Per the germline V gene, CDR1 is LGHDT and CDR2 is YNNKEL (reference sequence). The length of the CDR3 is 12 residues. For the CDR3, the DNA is TGTGCCAGCAGCCCCCTGTTGGGAGGAGCTTTCTTT. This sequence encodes CASSPLLGGAFF.

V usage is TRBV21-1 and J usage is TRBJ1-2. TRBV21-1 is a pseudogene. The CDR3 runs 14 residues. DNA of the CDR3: TGTGCCAGCAGCAAAATCCCACCTAACTATGGCTACACCTTC. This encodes CASSKIPPNYGYTF.

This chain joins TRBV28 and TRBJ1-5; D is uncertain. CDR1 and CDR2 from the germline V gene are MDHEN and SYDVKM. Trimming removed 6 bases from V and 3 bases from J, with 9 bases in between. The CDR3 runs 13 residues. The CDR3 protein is CASRPTDNQPQHF. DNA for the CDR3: TGTGCCAGCAGACCAACAGACAATCAGCCCCAGCATTTT.

The CDR3 coding sequence is TGTGCCAGCAGCTCCCGGGACAAGCCCTACGAGCAGTACTTC. Encoded protein: CASSSRDKPYEQYF. The chain employs TRBV7-9 and TRBJ2-7; possible D gene TRBD1, 6 bases. CDR1 is SEHNR, CDR2 FQNEAQ, per germline (reference sequence). CDR3 size: 14 residues. V was clipped by 4 bases and J by 2 bases, with 12 bases between them.

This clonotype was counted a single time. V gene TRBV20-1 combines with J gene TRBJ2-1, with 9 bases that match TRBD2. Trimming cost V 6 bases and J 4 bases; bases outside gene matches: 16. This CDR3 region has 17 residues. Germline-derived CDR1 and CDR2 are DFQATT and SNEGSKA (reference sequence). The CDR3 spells CSAPAPAGGNRYNEQFF. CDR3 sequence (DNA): TGCAGTGCCCCGGCCCCGGCGGGAGGGAATAGGTACAATGAGCAGTTCTTC.

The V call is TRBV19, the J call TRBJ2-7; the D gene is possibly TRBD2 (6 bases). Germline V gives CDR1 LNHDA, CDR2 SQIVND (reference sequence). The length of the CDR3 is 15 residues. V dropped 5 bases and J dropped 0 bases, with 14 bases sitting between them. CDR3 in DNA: TGTGCCAGTAGTTCTTACGGGAGAAGCTCCTACGAGCAGTACTTC. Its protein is CASSSYGRSSYEQYF.

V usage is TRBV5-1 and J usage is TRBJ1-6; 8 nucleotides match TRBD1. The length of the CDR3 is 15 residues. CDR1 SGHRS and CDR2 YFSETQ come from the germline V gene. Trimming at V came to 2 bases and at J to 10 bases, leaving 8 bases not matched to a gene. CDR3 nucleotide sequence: TGCGCCAGCAGCTTCGACAGGGGCGGGAGATCACCCCTCCACTTT. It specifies CASSFDRGGRSPLHF.

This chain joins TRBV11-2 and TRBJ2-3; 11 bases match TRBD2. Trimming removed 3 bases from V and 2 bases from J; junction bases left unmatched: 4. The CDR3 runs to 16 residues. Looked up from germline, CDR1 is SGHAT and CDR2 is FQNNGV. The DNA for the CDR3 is TGTGCCAGCAGCTTTAGCGGGGGGGTATTCACAGATACGCAGTATTTT. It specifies CASSFSGGVFTDTQYF.

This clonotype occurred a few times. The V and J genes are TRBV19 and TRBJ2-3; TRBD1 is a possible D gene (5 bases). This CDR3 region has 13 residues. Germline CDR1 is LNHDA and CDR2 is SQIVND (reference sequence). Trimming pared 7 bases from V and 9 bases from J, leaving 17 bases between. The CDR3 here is CASMIASSGTQYF. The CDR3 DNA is TGTGCCAGTATGATTGCAAGCTCAGGGACGCAGTATTTT.